This T cell receptor (beta chain) was observed in a study of spatial heterogeneity in lung cancer. The study, taken as a whole, reports: Blood showed ubiquitous tumor TCRs more often at resection than at routine follow-up.

TCRdb called the 5' RACE reads again in MiXCR, with one record for every CDR3 protein. Of around 10,000 distinct CDR3 sequences listed, about 8.6% are singletons. As for time point: sample taken at primary tumor resection. The input material, whole RNA from tumor, nontumor lung or frozen PBMC, was sequenced unsorted. The donor population consisted of approximately 70 patients with untreated, early-stage non-small cell lung cancer. Germline CDR1 reads SNHLY; CDR2 reads FYNNEI. The CDR3 totals 12 residues. V shed 7 bases and J shed 4 bases, with 8 bases lying between them. This clonotype has a count of ten or more. Its antigen is still unknown.

This sequence joins TRBV2 and TRBJ2-1; possible D gene TRBD2, 6 bases. The source of this sequence is a male donor with early-stage non-small cell lung cancer. The input for sequencing was PBMCs, taken at surgery. CDR3 protein: CASTRGYNEQFF. DNA of the CDR3: TGTGCCAGCACCCGGGGGTACAATGAGCAGTTCTTC.